Below, 18 T cell receptor beta chains from the same sample are listed, as sequenced in a study of blood T cell repertoires in COVID-19. TCRdb's table, derived via immunoSEQ multiplex PCR, lists solely in-frame clones and lacks some. The sample has 150,000 or so clones, under 90% seen once; the top ten hold roughly 18%. The sample consisted of PBMCs or T cells enriched from blood (not recorded which). The receptors here all came from a man aged 55 to 69 who had recovered from COVID-19.

Only one count was recorded for this clone. The chain has TRBV6-5 and TRBJ1-2; D remains unclear. This CDR3 contains 13 residues. Germline V gives CDR1 MNHEY, CDR2 SVGAGI. Trimming shortened V by 1 base and J by 7 bases, and 10 bases separated the two germline ends. Here the CDR3 reads CASSYLAGSGYTF. The CDR3 DNA reads TGTGCCAGCAGTTACTTGGCAGGAAGTGGCTACACCTTC.

V and J are TRBV15 and TRBJ2-1; D not resolved. Germline assignment: CDR1 LNHNV and CDR2 YYDKDF (reference sequence). This CDR3 region has 18 residues. Trimming cost V 0 bases and J 4 bases, with 19 bases left between them. The CDR3 region is CATSRDNFALVSYNEQFF. CDR3 coding DNA: TGTGCCACCAGCAGAGATAACTTTGCACTTGTATCTTACAATGAGCAGTTCTTC.

This chain joins TRBV7-3 and TRBJ1-1; no firm D call. CDR3 length equals 13 residues. Germline assignment: CDR1 SGHTA and CDR2 FQGTGA. Between the trimmed V and J ends, which lost 1 base and 8 bases, there was a span of 11 bases. CDR3 bases: TGTGCCAGCAGCTTAATGGCGCAGGCCGAAGCTTTCTTT. It yields the protein CASSLMAQAEAFF.

V usage is TRBV5-4 and J usage is TRBJ1-2; 7 bases line up with TRBD1. The CDR3 extends over 13 amino acids. The V segment lost 0 bases and the J segment 7 bases; nucleotides outside the gene matches: 3. Germline loops: CDR1 SGHNT, CDR2 YYREEE (reference sequence). The CDR3 protein is CASSLAQGVGYTF. For the CDR3, the DNA is TGTGCCAGCAGCTTGGCGCAGGGGGTTGGCTACACCTTC.

This clone was counted once. The CDR3 sequence is CASSQGGTSGANVLTF. CDR3 coding DNA: TGTGCCAGCAGCCAAGGAGGAACCTCTGGGGCCAACGTCCTGACTTTC. J is TRBJ2-6 and V is TRBV3-1 (or the pseudogene TRBV3-2); D is uncertain. Trimming took off 1 base at V and 0 bases at J, with 7 bases between the two ends. The CDR3 is 16 amino acids. CDR1 is LGHDT, CDR2 YNNKEL, per germline (reference sequence).

J is TRBJ2-4 and V is TRBV9; 10 bases agree with TRBD2. Unmatched junction bases numbered 12, after V lost 0 bases and J lost 3 bases. The germline V gene encodes CDR1 SGDLS and CDR2 YYNGEE. This CDR3 contains 19 residues. The chain's CDR3 is CASSVVWLAGDLGKNIQYF. CDR3 nucleotide sequence: TGTGCCAGCAGCGTAGTTTGGCTAGCGGGAGACTTGGGCAAAAACATTCAGTACTTC.

The J gene is TRBJ2-5, the V gene TRBV25-1, with D unresolved. This CDR3 spans 11 amino acids. Germline V CDR1 and CDR2: MGHDK, SYGVNS. V was shortened by 3 bases and J by 5 bases, with 4 bases between the two germline ends. The CDR3 loop is CASSDLETQYF. In DNA form, the CDR3 reads TGTGCCAGCAGTGATCTCGAGACCCAGTACTTC. The whole variable domain, remainder taken from reference TRBV25-1 and TRBJ2-5, is EADIYQTPRYLVIGTGKKITLECSQTMGHDKMYWYQQDPGMELHLIHYSYGVNSTEKGDLSSESTVSRIRTEHFPLTLESARPSHTSQYLCASSDLETQYFGPGTRLLVL.

The V gene is TRBV19, the J gene TRBJ1-5, with a weak D call TRBD1 (6 bases). The CDR3 totals 14 residues. CDR1 LNHDA and CDR2 SQIVND come from the germline V gene (reference sequence). The V end lost 3 bases, the J end lost 4 bases, and 10 bases lay between the germline ends. The CDR3 sequence: CASSIGGPNQPQHF. The CDR3 DNA follows: TGTGCCAGTAGTATCGGGGGGCCTAATCAGCCCCAGCATTTT.

This clone was detected only once. V is TRBV2 and J is TRBJ1-2; 7 positions agree with TRBD1. The CDR3 sequence is 14 residues long. With 5 bases clipped from V and 2 bases from J, the junction kept 5 bases outside the gene matches. Germline V gives CDR1 SNHLY, CDR2 FYNNEI. The CDR3 bases are TGTGCCAGCAGTCCCCAGGGGGTCAACTATGGCTACACCTTC. Amino acids: CASSPQGVNYGYTF.

Concerning this clone: Distinct nucleotide sequences in the sample also encode this CDR3. The chain recombines TRBV12-5 with TRBJ2-2; D gene ambiguous. The CDR3 is 14 residues long. The V gene lost 6 bases and the J gene lost 1 base, with 9 bases spanning the gap. The germline CDR1 and CDR2 sequences are LGHNT and FRNRAP. This CDR3 is CASGLGGNTGELFF. The CDR3 region has the DNA TGTGCTAGTGGCCTAGGCGGGAACACCGGGGAGCTGTTTTTT.

The chain links TRBV19 to TRBJ2-5; TRBD1 aligns across 7 bases. The germline CDR1 and CDR2 sequences are LNHDA and SQIVND (reference sequence). The ends lost 7 bases at V and 9 bases at J; junction bases unmatched: 17. This CDR3 has 15 residues. The CDR3 DNA reads as TGTGCCAGTAACAATGGGAAGGGGGCCGGCTGGGCCCAGTACTTC. Amino acids: CASNNGKGAGWAQYF.

The V and J genes are TRBV19 and TRBJ2-1; TRBD2 matches 8 bases. In germline, CDR1 is LNHDA, CDR2 SQIVND (reference sequence). V was pared by 3 bases and J by 10 bases, with 14 bases of the junction left unmatched. The CDR3 is 16 amino acids. CDR3 residues: CASSIAAGGLGREQFF. CDR3 nucleotide sequence: TGTGCCAGTAGTATTGCGGCGGGAGGTCTCGGGCGGGAGCAGTTCTTC.

This rearrangement joins TRBV2 to TRBJ1-3; no clear D. CDR3 length equals 15 residues. CDR1 is SNHLY, CDR2 FYNNEI, per germline. V shed 7 bases and J shed 2 bases, with 15 bases lying between them. The CDR3 protein is CASTRGLFTGNTIYF. CDR3 DNA sequence: TGTGCCAGCACCCGGGGTCTATTTACTGGAAACACCATATATTTT.

V is TRBV29-1 and J is TRBJ2-3; no clear D. This CDR3 region has 11 residues. Trimming shortened V by 4 bases and J by 5 bases, and 7 bases separated the two germline ends. CDR1 is SQVTM, CDR2 ANQGSEA, per germline. CDR3 residues: CSVGSGDTQYF. CDR3 DNA sequence: TGCAGCGTTGGGTCGGGAGATACGCAGTATTTT.

The chain combines TRBV30 with TRBJ1-5; 8 bases align to TRBD1. This CDR3 contains 14 residues. The trim removed 1 base at V and 7 bases at J, leaving 6 bases unmatched. CDR1 is GTSNPN and CDR2 is SVGIG in the germline V gene (reference sequence). CDR3 protein: CAWSARTGHQPQHF. CDR3 DNA sequence: TGTGCCTGGAGTGCGAGGACAGGGCACCAGCCCCAGCATTTT.

The rearrangement joins TRBV6-5 to TRBJ2-7, with a tentative D call TRBD2 (5 bases). The CDR3 length is 16 residues. V dropped 0 bases and J dropped 0 bases, with 12 bases sitting between them. The germline CDR1 and CDR2 sequences are MNHEY and SVGAGI. The CDR3 nucleotides read TGTGCCAGCAGTTACTCGCACGGTGGGAGCTCCTACGAGCAGTACTTC. Its protein product is CASSYSHGGSSYEQYF.

The chain uses TRBV19 and TRBJ2-3; TRBD1 aligns across 10 bases. This CDR3 comprises 18 residues. V shed 7 bases, J shed 2 bases, and the junction held 15 bases outside the gene matches. Looked up from germline, CDR1 is LNHDA and CDR2 is SQIVND (reference sequence). CDR3 amino acids: CASNRQGAKLDFTDTQYF. Here the CDR3 DNA reads TGTGCCAGTAATCGACAGGGGGCAAAGCTCGATTTCACAGATACGCAGTATTTT.

CDR3 amino acids: CASRSGTGAGVFF. The DNA for the CDR3 is TGTGCCAGTAGATCAGGAACAGGGGCCGGTGTGTTCTTC. The rearrangement uses TRBV19 and TRBJ2-1, with 7 bases that match TRBD1. The germline gives CDR1 LNHDA, CDR2 SQIVND (reference sequence). The CDR3 spans 13 residues. V lost 6 bases and J lost 15; bases outside the gene matches: 14.